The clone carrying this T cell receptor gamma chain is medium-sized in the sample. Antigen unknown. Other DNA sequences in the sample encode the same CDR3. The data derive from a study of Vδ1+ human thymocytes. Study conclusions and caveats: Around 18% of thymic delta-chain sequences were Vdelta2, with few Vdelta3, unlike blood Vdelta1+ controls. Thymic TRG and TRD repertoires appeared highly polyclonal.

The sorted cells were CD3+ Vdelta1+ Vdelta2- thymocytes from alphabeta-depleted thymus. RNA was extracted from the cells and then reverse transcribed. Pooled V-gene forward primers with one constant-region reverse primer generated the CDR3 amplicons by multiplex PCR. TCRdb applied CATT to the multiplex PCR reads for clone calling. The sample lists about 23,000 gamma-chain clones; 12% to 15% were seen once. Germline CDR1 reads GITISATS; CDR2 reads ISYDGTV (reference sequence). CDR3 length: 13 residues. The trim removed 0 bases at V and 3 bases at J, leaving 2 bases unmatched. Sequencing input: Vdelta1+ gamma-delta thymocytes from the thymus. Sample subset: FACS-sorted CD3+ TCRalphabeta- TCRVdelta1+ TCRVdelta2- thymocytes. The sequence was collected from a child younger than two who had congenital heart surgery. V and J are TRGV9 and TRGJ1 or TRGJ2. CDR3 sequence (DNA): TGTGCCTTGTGGGAGGTGCCTTATTATAAGAAACTCTTT. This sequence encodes CALWEVPYYKKLF.